The clone carrying this TCR beta chain showed up just once. Its antigen is not identified. These data belong to a study of long-term antiretroviral therapy in people with HIV. Overall study: The oldest specimens predate the 2015 immediate-ART recommendation by about a decade. Study-level points and caveats: Records did not include ART adherence, viral resistance or therapy changes.

Version v3.0 of the immunoSEQ assay ran at survey level. The data were produced by immunoSEQ multiplex PCR, yet TCRdb's version contains in-frame clones alone and is incomplete. Among 25,000 to 35,000 clones listed, more than 90% were seen once. Every HIV-positive participant received treatment in the United States. The V end lost 0 bases, the J end lost 3 bases, and 9 bases lay between the germline ends. Germline V gene data show CDR1 as SGHRS and CDR2 as YFSETQ. The CDR3 is 14 residues long. This TCR came from a man aged 25-45 years with HIV. V is TRBV5-1 and J is TRBJ1-1; D is undetermined. The sample was unsorted PBMCs, taken approximately 6.1 years after starting antiretroviral therapy. In DNA, the CDR3 is TGCGCCAGCAGCTTGGAGGGTAGGGACACTGAAGCTTTCTTT. Residues: CASSLEGRDTEAFF.